These T cell receptor beta chains were read from a single sample in a study of patients and donors after allogeneic stem cell transplantation. TCRdb used MiXCR to reprocess the RT-PCR reads, holding one entry per CDR3 protein. The sample carries 920,000 or so distinct CDR3 sequences, over 15% recorded once. Sequencing input: blood, either unsorted or a sorted T cell fraction (not recorded which). The receptors here all came from a human donor who was either an allogeneic HSCT recipient or a stem cell or donor lymphocyte infusion donor (not recorded which). It is not recorded whose cells these are; they may come from a transplant donor. Each CDR3 is given with its conserved first and last residue. The D gene is left open where the match is weak. Clone size is shown for a subset of rows, as once, few, many or a class of expanded clone.

>TRBJ2-1|TRBV14|NA|NA
TGTGCCAGCAGCCAAATGACCCGGGGGGAGCAGTTCTTC
CASSQMTRGEQFF
>TRBJ1-5|TRBV12-3/TRBV12-4|NA|many
TGTGCCAGCAGTTATGACAGCAGTAATCAGCCCCAGCATTTT
CASSYDSSNQPQHF
>TRBJ1-3|TRBV28|NA|few
TGTGCCAGCAGTTTTGCTCATGTAGGGACTGGAAACACCATATATTTT
CASSFAHVGTGNTIYF
>TRBJ2-2|TRBV29-1|NA|NA
TGCAGCGTTTTTCGGGGTGTCACCGGGGAGCTGTTTTTT
CSVFRGVTGELFF
>TRBJ1-2|TRBV20-1|NA|NA
TGCAGTGCTAGAGTGGCGGAGAACTATGGCTACACCTTC
CSARVAENYGYTF
>TRBJ1-4|TRBV5-6|NA|NA
TGTGCCAGCAGCTACACAAGGGGAATGGATGAAAAACTGTTTTTT
CASSYTRGMDEKLFF
>TRBJ2-1|TRBV7-9|TRBD2|many
TGTGCCAGCAGCACTCGGACTAGCCTAAGGGAGGGTGAGCAGTTCTTC
CASSTRTSLREGEQFF
>TRBJ2-7|TRBV7-9|NA|few
TGTGCCAGCAGCTTAGGAGGGCTGGCCCCCGAGCAGTACTTC
CASSLGGLAPEQYF
>TRBJ2-4|TRBV2|TRBD1|NA
TGTGCCAGCAGTGAATGGGCGGGGACAGGGGATTTCCTAGCCAAAAACATTCAGTACTTC
CASSEWAGTGDFLAKNIQYF
>TRBJ2-3|TRBV29-1|TRBD2|few
TGCAGCGTTGAAGATCTGTTGCGGGAGCGCACAGATACGCAGTATTTT
CSVEDLLRERTDTQYF
>TRBJ2-1|TRBV19|TRBD2|NA
TGTGCCAGTAGTACCCTGCGACTAGCGGGAGTAAAGAATGAGCAGTTCTTC
CASSTLRLAGVKNEQFF
>TRBJ2-2|TRBV29-1|TRBD2|few
TGCGGCGGTAGGATTGGCGGGGGAGCCGGGGAGCTGTTTTTT
CGGRIGGGAGELFF
>TRBJ2-2|TRBV25-1|TRBD1|few
TGTGCCAGCAGCAACAGGGGTGGAACCGGGGAGCTGTTTTTT
CASSNRGGTGELFF
>TRBJ2-7|TRBV30|NA|NA
TGTGCCGGGACCCGGGGAGAATACGAGCAGTACTTC
CAGTRGEYEQYF
>TRBJ1-1|TRBV20-1|NA|NA
TGCAGTGCTAGAGTGATAGGTTATAGGGTAGCTTTCTTT
CSARVIGYRVAFF
>TRBJ1-3|TRBV20-1|NA|NA
TGCAGTGCGAGCCCGGACAGCTCTGGAAACACCATATATTTT
CSASPDSSGNTIYF
>TRBJ1-2|TRBV3-1|TRBD1|NA
TGTGCCAGCAGTATGATTCCAGGGGGCGGCTATGGCTACACCTTC
CASSMIPGGGYGYTF
>TRBJ2-1|TRBV11-3|TRBD2|many
TGTGCCAGCAGCTTAGCCAGGGAGGGCAATGAGCAGTTCTTC
CASSLAREGNEQFF
>TRBJ1-3|TRBV28|NA|NA
TGTGCCAGTAGAACGGCAGGGGCCTCTGGAAACACCATATATTTT
CASRTAGASGNTIYF
>TRBJ1-1|TRBV29-1|NA|NA
TGCAGCGTTAGTCAGCAGCAGAACACTGAAGCTTTCTTT
CSVSQQQNTEAFF
>TRBJ2-2|TRBV12-3/TRBV12-4|TRBD2|few
TGTGCCAGCACCAGCGGGAGGGCCAAGTTCGGGGAGCTGTTTTTT
CASTSGRAKFGELFF
>TRBJ2-7|TRBV20-1|NA|NA
TGCAGTGCTAGTGATGGGGCCTCCTACGAGCAGTACTTC
CSASDGASYEQYF
>TRBJ2-5|TRBV15|NA|NA
TGTGCCACCAGCAGACTATCTATTGTGGCCGTGGAGACCCAGTACTTC
CATSRLSIVAVETQYF
>TRBJ2-7|TRBV27|NA|NA
TGTGCCAGCACCACGAGGGGTCAGCAGTACTTC
CASTTRGQQYF
>TRBJ1-6|TRBV23-1|NA|NA
TGCGCCAGCAGTCTTCCGGGCCACATGAATTCACCCCTCCACTTT
CASSLPGHMNSPLHF
>TRBJ2-1|TRBV4-1|NA|many
TGCGCCAGCAGCCAAGATGGCAGAGACTACAATGAGCAGTTCTTC
CASSQDGRDYNEQFF
>TRBJ2-1|TRBV4-2|NA|NA
TGTGCCAGCAGCCAAGGCCTAGGGGGTGAGCAGTTCTTC
CASSQGLGGEQFF
>TRBJ2-3|TRBV5-5|NA|NA
TGTGCCAGCAGCCTCCGGCGGTTAGGGGCTACAGATACGCAGTATTTT
CASSLRRLGATDTQYF
>TRBJ1-6|TRBV14|NA|NA
TGTGCCAGCAGCCAAGTTCATCATTCACCCCTCCACTTT
CASSQVHHSPLHF
>TRBJ1-4|TRBV11-2|NA|NA
TGTGCCAGCAGCTTAGATCGTCTTGTCGTGGAAAAACTGTTTTTT
CASSLDRLVVEKLFF
>TRBJ1-1|TRBV4-2|NA|few
TGTGCCAGCAGCCGAACAGGCAGGGAGAACACTGAAGCTTTCTTT
CASSRTGRENTEAFF
>TRBJ1-2|TRBV6-1|NA|NA
TGTGCCAGCAGTGAATCAGGGCTTGGCTACACCTTC
CASSESGLGYTF
>TRBJ2-2|TRBV20-1|NA|NA
TGCAGTGCCAGCCCGGGGGCAACCGGGGAGCTGTTTTTT
CSASPGATGELFF
>TRBJ2-2|TRBV5-1|NA|NA
TGCGCCAGCAGCTTCCAGGGGGGAGCCGGGGAGCTGTTTTTT
CASSFQGGAGELFF
>TRBJ2-7|TRBV29-1|TRBD1|few
TGCAGCGTTGATCGACAGGGTGACGAGCAGTACTTC
CSVDRQGDEQYF
>TRBJ2-1|TRBV20-1|TRBD1|NA
TGCAGCATCAGGGACAGTTCCTACAATGAGCAGTTTTTC
CSIRDSSYNEQFF
>TRBJ2-7|TRBV20-1|NA|few
TGCAGTGCTAGAAGTGCGGACTCCTACGAGCAGTACTTC
CSARSADSYEQYF
>TRBJ1-2|TRBV5-1|NA|NA
TGCGCCAGCAGCTTGGAGGCAGGGGCGAACTATGGCTACACCTTC
CASSLEAGANYGYTF
>TRBJ2-7|TRBV27|NA|few
TGTGCCAGCAGTTCCCACTCGGCAGGCGCCTACGAGCAGTACTTC
CASSSHSAGAYEQYF
>TRBJ2-1|TRBV30|NA|NA
TGTGCCTGGAGTCACGGGGCCGGGGGCAATGAGCAGTTCTTC
CAWSHGAGGNEQFF
>TRBJ1-6|TRBV9|NA|NA
TGTGCCAGTGGCTTGGGGGCTCCTTCGCGGAATTCACCCCTCCACTTT
CASGLGAPSRNSPLHF
>TRBJ2-7|TRBV20-1|NA|NA
TGCAGTGCTAGGGGCAGAAGTCCGATCTACGAGCAGTACTTC
CSARGRSPIYEQYF
>TRBJ2-1|TRBV7-9|NA|NA
TGTGCCAGCAGCAGAAGGGGTGAGCAGTTCTTC
CASSRRGEQFF
>TRBJ2-1|TRBV19|NA|NA
TGTGCCAGTACCCCGAGTACCTACAATGAGCAGTTCTTC
CASTPSTYNEQFF
>TRBJ2-1|TRBV12-3/TRBV12-4|TRBD1|NA
TGTGCCAGCAGTTCCCGGGACAGCTCCTACAATGGGCAGTTCTTC
CASSSRDSSYNGQFF
>TRBJ1-1|TRBV7-2|NA|few
TGTGCCAGCAGCTTAAATACAGGGCCAGCAAGGGGAGCTTTCTTT
CASSLNTGPARGAFF
>TRBJ2-7|TRBV11-3|NA|NA
TGTGCCAGCAGCTTAGCGGGACCCAGCTCCTACGAGCAGTACTTC
CASSLAGPSSYEQYF
>TRBJ1-6|TRBV13|NA|NA
TGTGCCAGCAGCCCCAGACGGGACGGCAGAGGTTCACCCCTCCACTTT
CASSPRRDGRGSPLHF
>TRBJ2-7|TRBV6-5|NA|many
TGTGCCAGCAGTTACTCGACAGGCTACGAGCAGTACTTC
CASSYSTGYEQYF
>TRBJ1-1|TRBV2|TRBD1|NA
TGTGCCAGCAGTTACGGACAGGGGGCCTTGAACACTGAAGCTTTCTTT
CASSYGQGALNTEAFF
>TRBJ2-2|TRBV4-1|NA|few
TGCGCCAGCAGCCAAGAAAGGGGGATTCCGAACACCGGGGAGCTGTTTTTT
CASSQERGIPNTGELFF
>TRBJ2-7|TRBV5-4|TRBD2|few
TGTGCCAGCAGCCTCACCGGGACTAGCAGCGAGCAGTACTTC
CASSLTGTSSEQYF
>TRBJ2-5|TRBV5-1|TRBD1|NA
TGCGCCAGCACCAGGGGGCGATGGGAGACCCAGTACTTC
CASTRGRWETQYF
>TRBJ2-5|TRBV9|NA|few
TGTGCCAGCAGCGTAGACAGAACGCTCCAAGAGACCCAGTACTTC
CASSVDRTLQETQYF
>TRBJ2-7|TRBV12-3/TRBV12-4|NA|few
TGTGCCAGCAGCCCCTGGAGGGGCCAAGCCTACGAGCAGTACTTC
CASSPWRGQAYEQYF
>TRBJ2-3|TRBV18|NA|NA
TGTGCCAGCTCACCACCATCTGAAGATACGCAGTATTTT
CASSPPSEDTQYF
>TRBJ2-7|TRBV11-2|NA|few
TGTGCCAGCAGCTTAGGGCTTCACTCCGTCCCCGAGCAGTACTTC
CASSLGLHSVPEQYF
>TRBJ2-7|TRBV7-8|NA|NA
TGTGCCAGCAGCTATCAGGACGAGCAGTACTTC
CASSYQDEQYF
>TRBJ2-2|TRBV20-1|TRBD2|NA
TGCAGTGCTAGACGCCCCGGACTAGCAGACACCGGGGAGCTGTTTTTT
CSARRPGLADTGELFF
>TRBJ1-6|TRBV15|NA|NA
TGTGCCACCAGCAGGGACCGCCTACGGGCACCCCTCCACTTT
CATSRDRLRAPLHF